Listed below are T cell receptor beta chains from one sample, sequenced in a study of cytomegalovirus exposure and HLA in healthy donors. Produced via immunoSEQ multiplex PCR; TCRdb's table is partial and in-frame only. This table has 90,000 to 110,000 clones, approximately 81% appearing once. The sequenced material came from PBMCs. These receptors were obtained from a woman aged 25 to 45 in good health and CMV-seronegative. Both conserved end residues are part of each CDR3. A D gene is named only where the DNA matches it firmly. Some rows mark clone size as missing; the rest say once, few, many or name a class of expanded clone.

v_gene	j_gene	abundance	d_gene	CDR3nt	CDR3aa
TRBV7-9	TRBJ2-2	.	TRBD2	TGTTCCAGCGATAGACCGACTAGCGGGAGATTTACCGGGGAGCTGTTTTTT	CSSDRPTSGRFTGELFF
TRBV27	TRBJ2-7	few	.	TGTGCCAGCAGTCCGTCCTACGAGCAGTACTTC	CASSPSYEQYF
TRBV7-2	TRBJ1-1	.	.	TGTGCCAGCACCCTGTCGGGGGGGGCTAACACTGAAGCTTTCTTT	CASTLSGGANTEAFF
TRBV7-3	TRBJ1-1	.	.	TGTGCCAGCAGCCTACAGGGTGGGAATGAAGCTTTCTTT	CASSLQGGNEAFF
TRBV5-5	TRBJ1-2	.	TRBD1	TGTGCCAGCAGCTTGGAGGGGACAGCCTCACTAGCTAACTATGGCTACACCTTC	CASSLEGTASLANYGYTF
TRBV6-1	TRBJ2-1	.	.	TGTGCCAGCAGTGAAGAGTCGCGGTACAATGAGCAGTTCTTC	CASSEESRYNEQFF
TRBV9	TRBJ2-6	.	TRBD1	TGTGCCAGCAGCGTAGCATTGGGACAGGGGGCGATTGGGGCCAACGTCCTGACTTTC	CASSVALGQGAIGANVLTF
TRBV5-6	TRBJ2-5	.	.	TGTGCCAGCAGCCCAAGAACAGGGATTCCAAGGGAGACCCAGTACTTC	CASSPRTGIPRETQYF
TRBV7-9	TRBJ1-2	.	TRBD1	TGTGCCAGCAGCTTAGCGGGGACAGGGAACTATGGCTACACCTTC	CASSLAGTGNYGYTF
TRBV4-3	TRBJ2-2	.	TRBD2	TGCGCCAGCAGGGAAAGGCTAGCGGGATCCCCCGGGGAGCTGTTTTTT	CASRERLAGSPGELFF
TRBV7-8	TRBJ1-2	few	.	TGTGCCAGCAGCTTCAGGACACGGGGCTACACCTTC	CASSFRTRGYTF
TRBV4-1	TRBJ1-3	.	.	TGCGCCAGCAGCCAAGATCTCGCAGGAAACTCTGGAAACACCATATATTTT	CASSQDLAGNSGNTIYF
TRBV28	TRBJ1-3	.	.	TGTGCCAGCAGTTTACGGAGGGGCTCTGGAAACACCATATATTTT	CASSLRRGSGNTIYF
TRBV9	TRBJ2-7	once	.	TGTGCCAGCAGCGGACCTGAAGTCGCGCGGGGTACCCCTTCCTACGAGCAGTACTTC	CASSGPEVARGTPSYEQYF
TRBV6-5	TRBJ2-3	.	.	TGTGCCAGCAGACTGGAAAGCGGTAGCACAGATACGCAGTATTTT	CASRLESGSTDTQYF
TRBV6-4	TRBJ2-7	.	TRBD1	TGTGCCAGCAGTGGGGCCGGGACAGGGTCCTACGAGCAGTACTTC	CASSGAGTGSYEQYF
TRBV21-1	TRBJ2-3	.	.	TGTGCCAGCAGCAAAGCTAGCGGGAGCACAGATACGCAGTATTTT	CASSKASGSTDTQYF